This T cell receptor beta chain derives from a study of human T cells and chemical hapten exposure. Study-wide points: Among expanded TCRs, significantly more large CDR3 similarity clusters formed than among controls.

There are 17 residues in the CDR3. Germline V gene lookup returns CDR1 DFQATT and CDR2 SNEGSKA (reference sequence). Trimming removed 0 bases from V and 2 bases from J, with 14 bases in between. This clonotype was recorded a few times. No antigen is known for it. Time point denoted: patch test 3, about 24 weeks after DPC sensitization. Treatment indicated: therapeutic diphenylcyclopropenone sensitization with weekly scalp DPC. TCRdb re-called the RACE reads through MiXCR, storing one row per CDR3 protein. Of more than 150,000 distinct CDR3 sequences listed, around 23% are singletons. Source: whole blood, taken in connection with sensitization to the hapten diphenylcyclopropenone (DPC). The TCR comes from a middle-aged woman with alopecia areata. Some clones in this sample may be carry-over from other donors' samples. The chain uses TRBV20-1 and TRBJ2-6; D uncertain. The CDR3 sequence is CSARDNGRMAGANVLTF. Written as DNA, the CDR3 is TGCAGTGCTAGAGACAACGGACGGATGGCTGGGGCCAACGTCCTGACTTTC.